This T cell receptor (beta chain) was observed in a study of T cell repertoires in cytomegalovirus infection (dated by TCRdb to between 2018 and 2021). In terms of the full investigation: Recently identified HLA-C-restricted CMV epitopes, whose presentation resists viral immunomodulation, were targeted by peptide stimulations together with well-studied HLA-B-restricted epitopes. The HLA type of each donor mattered for the analysis, because public TCR beta signatures pointed to carriage of CMV infection along with the matching HLA type.

Reading from cysteine to phenylalanine, the CDR3 counts 18 amino acids. Of the read, only the CDR3 DNA is kept; its 54 bases are in frame from base 1. V drops 1 base and J drops 0 bases, leaving 16 bases in between. Based on the germline V gene, the CDR1 and CDR2 sequences are LGHNA and YSLEER. Comment on this clonotype: This receptor's antigen is unknown. No quality values exist for individual bases; no much larger clone is one base distant.

The treatment or condition label corresponds to: in vitro stimulation with specific CMV peptide epitopes to enrich CMV-specific T cells. Sequencing instrument: Illumina HiSeq 1500. The public reads were reanalyzed by TCRdb: fastp trimming at Q25, MiXCR alignment, in-frame beta chains only. When rows share a CDR3 protein, they turn into one entry using the most common DNA and genes. The sample records some 940,000 distinct CDR3 sequences, 30% to 40% of which are singletons. About an eighth of the sample belongs to the ten largest clones. What the work shows at the level of the full study, not this receptor alone: Carriers of CMV infection plus the relevant HLA type were discriminated by the cumulative frequency of public TCR beta family members in the study cohort and in an independent roughly 320-donor cohort. The ex vivo response was dominated by HLA-C-restricted CMV-specific TCR beta clonotypes, which also provided the single most frequent clonotype in two of eight donors.

This sample comprised cultured CD8+ T cells from PBMCs, obtained from culture after CMV antigen stimulation. This sequence was found in a human donor in good health (CMV status not recorded). Some clones in this sample may be carry-over from other donors' samples. The chain links TRBV4-3 with TRBJ2-1, with TRBD2 as a weak D call on 5 bases. The sequenced DNA is TGCGCCAGCAGCCAAGTCTGGTGGGATGGGAGCTCCTACAATGAGCAGTTCTTC. This gives the protein CASSQVWWDGSSYNEQFF.